These T cell receptor beta chains were read from a single sample in a study of T cells after yellow fever vaccination. TCRdb passed the 5' RACE reads through MiXCR, listing each CDR3 protein once. The sample comprises 200,000 to 250,000 distinct CDR3 sequences, 3% to 4% of which are singletons, and 3.2% rests with the top ten. Specimen: CD4+ T cells sorted from PBMCs, collected 10 days after the yellow fever booster vaccination. The receptors originated from a young man who received the YFV17D yellow fever vaccine. The conserved cysteine and the conserved F or W are not part of the CDR3 here. Fields, in order: CDR3 protein, J gene, clone size, V gene. Clone size is shown for a subset of rows, as once, few, many or a class of expanded clone.

CDR3 protein: ASSLSRDGWYGYT
J gene: TRBJ1-2
clone size: -
V gene: TRBV18

CDR3 protein: ASSQRGRLSRDGYT
J gene: TRBJ1-2
clone size: few
V gene: TRBV4-1

CDR3 protein: ATSTQSSGGTDTQY
J gene: TRBJ2-3
clone size: -
V gene: TRBV24-1

CDR3 protein: ASSNGGVETQY
J gene: TRBJ2-5
clone size: many
V gene: TRBV7-2

CDR3 protein: ASSSDRGIYGYT
J gene: TRBJ1-2
clone size: many
V gene: TRBV5-1

CDR3 protein: ASSLSAVQSGNEQF
J gene: TRBJ2-1
clone size: few
V gene: TRBV5-1

CDR3 protein: ASSLPRAEGNTIY
J gene: TRBJ1-3
clone size: few
V gene: TRBV7-9

CDR3 protein: ASSLVGTGGGQPQH
J gene: TRBJ1-5
clone size: many
V gene: TRBV7-2

CDR3 protein: ATSDYSSTGKNEQF
J gene: TRBJ2-1
clone size: many
V gene: TRBV24-1

CDR3 protein: ASSNHRAEQY
J gene: TRBJ2-7
clone size: many
V gene: TRBV5-4

CDR3 protein: ASSHGTGSRVTNEKLF
J gene: TRBJ1-4
clone size: many
V gene: TRBV5-1

CDR3 protein: ASSLASQGLSYNSPLH
J gene: TRBJ1-6
clone size: -
V gene: TRBV7-2

CDR3 protein: ASSNRNTEAF
J gene: TRBJ1-1
clone size: many
V gene: TRBV18

CDR3 protein: ASSDRLVSHEQY
J gene: TRBJ2-7
clone size: -
V gene: TRBV4-1

CDR3 protein: ASSPRGGTNTGELF
J gene: TRBJ2-2
clone size: many
V gene: TRBV18

CDR3 protein: ASSLALRRTEAF
J gene: TRBJ1-1
clone size: many
V gene: TRBV7-2

CDR3 protein: ASSQGPSDRISGNTIY
J gene: TRBJ1-3
clone size: few
V gene: TRBV4-3

CDR3 protein: ASSLIATSGGPGELF
J gene: TRBJ2-2
clone size: -
V gene: TRBV7-2

CDR3 protein: ASSLDRIGENYGYT
J gene: TRBJ1-2
clone size: many
V gene: TRBV5-1

CDR3 protein: ASSLQGENSPLH
J gene: TRBJ1-6
clone size: few
V gene: TRBV5-1

CDR3 protein: ASSGLAGGRDTQY
J gene: TRBJ2-3
clone size: -
V gene: TRBV6-1

CDR3 protein: ASTGGAADTQY
J gene: TRBJ2-3
clone size: many
V gene: TRBV12-3/TRBV12-4

CDR3 protein: ASSLNPAGASNTDTQY
J gene: TRBJ2-3
clone size: many
V gene: TRBV7-2

CDR3 protein: ATSRAQGPNSGANVLT
J gene: TRBJ2-6
clone size: -
V gene: TRBV15

CDR3 protein: ASSQGGTSVTYQETQY
J gene: TRBJ2-5
clone size: many
V gene: TRBV4-3

CDR3 protein: ASSLGPGGRTGELF
J gene: TRBJ2-2
clone size: -
V gene: TRBV11-2

CDR3 protein: SARVSNRGRYEQF
J gene: TRBJ2-1
clone size: few
V gene: TRBV20-1

CDR3 protein: ATKRHGTGVEQY
J gene: TRBJ2-7
clone size: many
V gene: TRBV15

CDR3 protein: ASSLVGTLGEKLF
J gene: TRBJ1-4
clone size: -
V gene: TRBV7-9

CDR3 protein: ASSVEAPLDGELF
J gene: TRBJ2-2
clone size: few
V gene: TRBV9

CDR3 protein: ASSQQGARSTNEKLF
J gene: TRBJ1-4
clone size: few
V gene: TRBV6-6

CDR3 protein: ASRSGGAGNQPQH
J gene: TRBJ1-5
clone size: few
V gene: TRBV27

CDR3 protein: ASSSPLGSGANVLT
J gene: TRBJ2-6
clone size: -
V gene: TRBV27

CDR3 protein: SARGTASNQPQH
J gene: TRBJ1-5
clone size: -
V gene: TRBV20-1

CDR3 protein: ASSYGGERGYT
J gene: TRBJ1-2
clone size: few
V gene: TRBV6-6

CDR3 protein: ASSPGLGRRWTPLH
J gene: TRBJ1-6
clone size: -
V gene: TRBV18

CDR3 protein: ASSLGWGGGGNIQY
J gene: TRBJ2-4
clone size: few
V gene: TRBV12-3/TRBV12-4

CDR3 protein: ASSVASSYNSPLH
J gene: TRBJ1-6
clone size: few
V gene: TRBV9

CDR3 protein: AIRGLPQGLSSGANVLT
J gene: TRBJ2-6
clone size: -
V gene: TRBV10-3

CDR3 protein: ASARDRGLLAGNNEQF
J gene: TRBJ2-1
clone size: many
V gene: TRBV27

CDR3 protein: SVATYEQY
J gene: TRBJ2-7
clone size: -
V gene: TRBV29-1

CDR3 protein: ASRVIPENTGELF
J gene: TRBJ2-2
clone size: -
V gene: TRBV6-2/TRBV6-3

CDR3 protein: ASSPTVGPGNTIY
J gene: TRBJ1-3
clone size: -
V gene: TRBV11-2

CDR3 protein: ASSLRGSSGELF
J gene: TRBJ2-2
clone size: many
V gene: TRBV7-9

CDR3 protein: ASRNWDGFEQF
J gene: TRBJ2-1
clone size: -
V gene: TRBV6-5

CDR3 protein: ASSLRGGGGYGYT
J gene: TRBJ1-2
clone size: many
V gene: TRBV7-2

CDR3 protein: ASSAQRTSGPGWETQY
J gene: TRBJ2-5
clone size: many
V gene: TRBV7-8

CDR3 protein: ASSRLTETYEQY
J gene: TRBJ2-7
clone size: -
V gene: TRBV6-5

CDR3 protein: SARDRGTGNTIY
J gene: TRBJ1-3
clone size: -
V gene: TRBV20-1

CDR3 protein: SARTPGQGKETQY
J gene: TRBJ2-5
clone size: few
V gene: TRBV20-1

CDR3 protein: ASSFTSGGEYTQY
J gene: TRBJ2-3
clone size: many
V gene: TRBV7-2

CDR3 protein: ATRETAKINQPQH
J gene: TRBJ1-5
clone size: many
V gene: TRBV15

CDR3 protein: ASSYGAGFSTDTQY
J gene: TRBJ2-3
clone size: many
V gene: TRBV6-2/TRBV6-3

CDR3 protein: ASSAGLRGGETQY
J gene: TRBJ2-5
clone size: many
V gene: TRBV7-9

CDR3 protein: ASSHTGRGGLETQY
J gene: TRBJ2-5
clone size: many
V gene: TRBV5-1

CDR3 protein: ASSIEARGYT
J gene: TRBJ1-2
clone size: -
V gene: TRBV19

CDR3 protein: SASYNSYEQY
J gene: TRBJ2-7
clone size: -
V gene: TRBV20-1